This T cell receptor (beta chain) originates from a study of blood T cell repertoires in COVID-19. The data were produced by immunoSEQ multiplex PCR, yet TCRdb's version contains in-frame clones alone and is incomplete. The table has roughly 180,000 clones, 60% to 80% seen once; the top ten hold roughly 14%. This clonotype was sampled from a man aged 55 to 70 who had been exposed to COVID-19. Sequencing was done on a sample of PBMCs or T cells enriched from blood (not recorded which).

As DNA, the CDR3 is TGTGCCAGCAGCAGCGGGGCGGGGGCCCAGTACTTC. It codes for CASSSGAGAQYF. The chain has TRBV7-9 and TRBJ2-5, with 7 bases fitting TRBD2. V was clipped by 5 bases and J by 9 bases; unmatched bases: 6. This CDR3 has 12 residues. CDR1 is SEHNR, CDR2 FQNEAQ, per germline (reference sequence).